This TCR beta chain was identified in a study of neurological immune-mediated disorders. The cDNA was produced through 5'RACE with 10-nucleotide random UMIs. Every sequencing run drew on 15-18 subjects and yielded over 200 million TCR-beta sequences. TCRdb re-analysed the 5' RACE reads in MiXCR, keeping a single row per CDR3 protein. This repertoire shows roughly 76,000 distinct CDR3 sequences, roughly 15% found once; its top ten account for 6% to 7%. Unsorted libraries came from 2 million PBMCs stored at -80 °C. There are many counts of this clonotype. Trimming shortened V by 4 bases and J by 2 bases, and 12 bases separated the two germline ends. The CDR3 is 14 residues long. From germline, CDR1 is MGHDK and CDR2 SYGVNS.

This chain connects TRBV25-1 to TRBJ2-7, with a tentative D call TRBD1 (6 bases). This TCR came from a woman aged 45-65 years in good health. Sequences were obtained from PBMCs. The CDR3 here is CASSGTVGPYEQYF. The CDR3 nucleotides are TGTGCCAGCAGTGGGACAGTGGGGCCCTACGAGCAGTACTTC.